This TCR beta chain was observed in a study of cytomegalovirus exposure and HLA in healthy donors. With respect to this clone: The target antigen is unknown.

Germline trimming cut 6 bases from V and 2 bases from J; bases unmatched to any gene: 7. The CDR3 has 14 residues. Germline V lookup: CDR1 MNHNS, CDR2 SASEGT. The study's findings and limits: Presence/absence analysis assumed near-uniform sequencing depth across donors. Highest at DRB1 and lowest at HLA-C, TCR association rates differed among HLA loci in a later analysis. Being productive about 87% or about 30% of the time was typical of most TCR beta V segments in an earlier analysis.

The PCR made use of 60 Vbeta and 13 Jbeta primers. Using immunoSEQ multiplex PCR, the repertoire was profiled, and TCRdb retains in-frame clones only, with some absent. Altogether about 200,000 clones are present, 70% to 90% being singletons, with the ten largest covering about 2.3%. The J gene is TRBJ2-7, the V gene TRBV6-1; 7 bases align to TRBD1. The TCR comes from a woman aged 45-59 years in good health and CMV-seronegative. The source material was PBMCs. DNA of the CDR3: TGTGCCAGCAGGAAACAGGGGCGAACCTACGAGCAGTACTTC. Translated: CASRKQGRTYEQYF.